The 30 T cell receptor beta chains below all came from one sample that was sequenced in a study of T-cell memory formation after mild COVID-19. TCRdb re-derived calls from the 5' RACE reads in MiXCR, one entry per CDR3 protein. The sample yields about 170,000 distinct CDR3 sequences, about an eighth seen once. The source material was PBMCs or a T cell subset sorted from them (not recorded which). These receptors were obtained from a man between 18 and 29 years old who had mild COVID-19 (a few samples of this study predate the infection). Cell type and time point are not known.

This clonotype was detected only a few times. The chain recombines TRBV20-1 with TRBJ2-7; 11 bases align to TRBD2. V dropped 1 base and J dropped 5; count of bases not matched to a gene: 4. The CDR3 is 14 residues long. Germline V gene data show CDR1 as DFQATT and CDR2 as SNEGSKA (reference sequence). This CDR3 reads CSARGGSGGDEQYF. The CDR3 DNA sequence: TGCAGTGCTAGAGGAGGTAGCGGGGGGGACGAGCAGTACTTC.

The chain combines TRBV5-1 with TRBJ2-3; perhaps D is TRBD1 or TRBD2 (5 bases each). CDR3 length equals 18 residues. V gave up 5 bases and J gave up 6 bases, with 28 bases separating them. Per germline, CDR1 SGHRS and CDR2 YFSETQ. The CDR3 region is CASRSSTPIGGREDTQYF. DNA of the CDR3: TGCGCCAGCAGATCTTCGACCCCGATTGGTGGCAGGGAGGATACGCAGTATTTT.

The gene calls are TRBV6-6 and TRBJ2-3; possibly TRBD2 for D (7 bases). V shed 2 bases and J shed 4 bases, with 13 bases lying between them. The CDR3 totals 15 residues. The germline CDR1 and CDR2 sequences are MNHNY and SVGAGI (reference sequence). CDR3 sequence reads: CASSYVRGRADTQYF. In nucleotides, the CDR3 is TGTGCCAGCAGTTACGTGCGGGGGCGGGCAGATACGCAGTATTTT.

This sequence joins TRBV14 and TRBJ1-2; 9 positions match TRBD1. Germline V gene sequence: CDR1 SGHDN, CDR2 FVKESK. This CDR3 region has 15 residues. The V and J ends lost 1 base and 3 bases, in that order; junction bases with no gene match: 3. CDR3 in amino acids: CASSQVGQGHYGYTF. The CDR3 bases are TGTGCCAGCAGCCAAGTGGGACAGGGACACTATGGCTACACCTTC.

This chain joins TRBV20-1 and TRBJ1-5, with TRBD1 as a possible D gene (5 bases). CDR3 length equals 13 residues. Per the germline V gene, CDR1 is DFQATT and CDR2 is SNEGSKA (reference sequence). Trimming took off 3 bases at V and 3 bases at J, with 9 bases between the two ends. This CDR3 is CSARGDPNQPQHF. The CDR3 nucleotides are TGCAGTGCTAGGGGGGACCCCAATCAGCCCCAGCATTTT.

The CDR3 reads CSATSGSHSPLHF. CDR3 in DNA: TGCAGTGCCACCTCGGGATCTCATTCACCCCTCCACTTT. This chain joins TRBV20-1 and TRBJ1-6, with D unresolved. In germline, CDR1 is DFQATT, CDR2 SNEGSKA (reference sequence). CDR3 size: 13 residues. V lost 6 bases and J lost 8, with 14 bases in between.

The V gene is TRBV5-1, the J gene TRBJ1-2, with 8 bases lining up with TRBD1. With 2 bases clipped from V and 6 bases from J, the junction kept 6 bases outside the gene matches. Germline CDR1 is SGHRS and CDR2 is YFSETQ. This CDR3 region has 14 residues. Here the CDR3 reads CASSLPTGVDGYTF. As DNA, the CDR3 is TGCGCCAGCAGCTTACCGACAGGGGTGGATGGCTACACCTTC.

This clonotype was recorded at least ten times. The CDR3 sequence: CASSLGLVAADQETQYF. CDR3 nucleotides: TGCGCCAGCAGTCTTGGGTTGGTAGCGGCCGATCAAGAGACCCAGTACTTC. The chain joins TRBV5-1 to TRBJ2-5; a weak D match, TRBD2 (6 bases). This CDR3 has 17 residues. V was pared by 5 bases and J by 2 bases, with 22 bases between. The germline V gene has CDR1 SGHRS and CDR2 YFSETQ.

This clonotype appeared a few times. The CDR3 DNA reads TGCGCCAGCAGCCCGGGCAGGGCAGAGACCCAGTACTTC. Its translation: CASSPGRAETQYF. The chain joins TRBV5-1 to TRBJ2-5, with D tentatively TRBD1 (5 bases). V was pared by 4 bases and J by 4 bases, with 11 bases between. The CDR3 is 13 residues long. CDR1 and CDR2 (germline): SGHRS, YFSETQ.

This clonotype was counted only a few times. This sequence joins TRBV5-1 and TRBJ1-2; TRBD1 might be the D (5 bases). The CDR3 has 14 residues. V lost 1 base and J lost 4, with 11 bases in between. The germline gives CDR1 SGHRS, CDR2 YFSETQ. DNA of the CDR3: TGCGCCAGCAGCTTGTACGGGGGAAGCTATGGCTACACCTTC. Its protein product is CASSLYGGSYGYTF.

This clonotype has only a few counts. V and J are TRBV5-1 and TRBJ2-1; no clear D gene. The V gene's germline CDR1 is SGHRS and CDR2 YFSETQ. V lost 0 bases to trimming and J lost 9 bases, with 13 bases between them. This CDR3 has 14 amino acids. The CDR3 DNA follows: TGCGCCAGCAGCTTGGACAAAACGGGCGGTGAGCAGTTCTTC. Amino acids: CASSLDKTGGEQFF.

This clonotype was seen at least ten times. The chain has TRBV5-1 and TRBJ2-3; 8 nucleotides agree with TRBD2. J gave up 1 base and V 2 bases, and 3 bases lay outside the gene matches. The germline gives CDR1 SGHRS, CDR2 YFSETQ. CDR3 size: 15 residues. CDR3 sequence: CASSLAGARTDTQYF. In DNA, the CDR3 is TGCGCCAGCAGCTTAGCGGGGGCCCGCACAGATACGCAGTATTTT.

There are a few counts of this clonotype. The rearrangement joins TRBV7-8 to TRBJ2-7; D may be TRBD1 (5 bases). Between the trimmed V and J ends, which lost 5 bases and 5 bases, there was a span of 16 bases. Germline V gives CDR1 SGHVS, CDR2 FQNEAQ. The CDR3 is 14 residues long. The CDR3 coding sequence is TGTGCCAGCAGCCGGACGGACCAGGGCCACGAGCAGTACTTC. Encoded protein: CASSRTDQGHEQYF.

The rearrangement joins TRBV3-1 to TRBJ1-4, with D uncertain. Between the trimmed V and J ends, which lost 2 bases and 1 base, there was a span of 11 bases. CDR3 length: 16 residues. CDR1 is LGHDT and CDR2 is YNNKEL in the germline V gene (reference sequence). CDR3 in amino acids: CASSQMEGGTNEKLFF. In DNA, the CDR3 is TGTGCCAGCAGCCAAATGGAGGGAGGAACTAATGAAAAACTGTTTTTT.

This clonotype was seen ten or more times. This sequence joins TRBV6-2 or TRBV6-3 and TRBJ2-7; maybe TRBD1 (6 bases). The ends were cut back, 8 bases at V and 3 bases at J, with 17 bases in the middle. The length of the CDR3 is 14 residues. The V gene's germline CDR1 is MNHEY and CDR2 SVGEGT. This CDR3 is CASLTRDKYYEQYF. The CDR3 DNA reads as TGTGCCAGCCTAACTAGGGACAAATACTACGAGCAGTACTTC.

The chain joins TRBV4-3 to TRBJ2-6; a weak D match, TRBD1 (5 bases). Germline V CDR1 and CDR2: LGHNA, YSLEER. V was clipped by 1 base and J by 2 bases, with 6 bases between them. The length of the CDR3 is 15 residues. The DNA of the CDR3 is TGCGCCAGCAGCCAAGGCAGGGCTGGGGCCAACGTCCTGACTTTC. This encodes CASSQGRAGANVLTF.

The V and J genes are TRBV4-3 and TRBJ2-2; D is undetermined. The V and J ends lost 4 bases and 1 base respectively, with 10 bases between them. Germline CDR1 reads LGHNA; CDR2 reads YSLEER. There are 15 residues in the CDR3. CDR3 nucleotides: TGCGCCAGCAGCCGCGACTGGGTGAACACCGGGGAGCTGTTTTTT. Translated, it gives CASSRDWVNTGELFF.

This sequence joins TRBV7-9 and TRBJ2-3; D is unclear. Germline V gives CDR1 SEHNR, CDR2 FQNEAQ (reference sequence). The CDR3 totals 13 residues. Trimming cost V 5 bases and J 2 bases, with 8 bases left between them. The CDR3 loop reads CASSALSTDTQYF. In DNA form, the CDR3 reads TGTGCCAGCAGCGCCTTATCCACAGATACGCAGTATTTT.

This clonotype was picked up a small number of times. This chain connects TRBV3-1 to TRBJ1-5; a possible D gene is TRBD1 (5 bases). The CDR3 runs to 16 residues. Trimming stripped 4 bases from V and 5 bases from J, with 18 bases between. CDR1 and CDR2 (germline): LGHDT, YNNKEL (reference sequence). CDR3 residues: CASSPSGEGRDQPQHF. CDR3 coding DNA: TGTGCCAGCAGCCCCTCCGGGGAGGGACGGGATCAGCCCCAGCATTTT.

The chain couples TRBV6-6 to TRBJ1-6; D remains ambiguous. CDR1 MNHNY and CDR2 SVGAGI come from the germline V gene (reference sequence). V was cut by 2 bases and J by 8 bases, with 16 bases left in between. This CDR3 spans 16 amino acids. DNA for the CDR3: TGTGCCAGCAGTTACGTTGTCGGGAAGGGCGATTCACCCCTCCACTTT. It codes for CASSYVVGKGDSPLHF.

The chain has TRBV6-5 and TRBJ1-2, with D hard to call. The CDR3 has 16 residues. The germline gives CDR1 MNHEY, CDR2 SVGAGI. Trimming left V 0 bases short and J 4 bases short, with 15 bases between. CDR3 residues: CASSYSGVADGYGYTF. CDR3 DNA: TGTGCCAGCAGTTACTCTGGGGTGGCCGATGGCTATGGCTACACCTTC.

This clonotype was detected only a few times. V gene TRBV7-6 combines with J gene TRBJ2-7; TRBD2 is a possible D gene (6 bases). CDR1 is SGHVS, CDR2 FNYEAQ, per germline. The ends were cut back, 5 bases at V and 6 bases at J, with 14 bases in the middle. The CDR3 covers 13 residues. The CDR3 DNA sequence: TGTGCCAGCAGCCCTCGCCGGGGGAGCGAGCAGTACTTC. Translation: CASSPRRGSEQYF.

This clonotype has a handful of counts. The chain links TRBV7-9 to TRBJ2-1, with D perhaps matching TRBD2 (5 bases). Trimming stripped 4 bases from V and 2 bases from J, with 12 bases between. The CDR3 contains 15 residues. Germline assignment: CDR1 SEHNR and CDR2 FQNEAQ (reference sequence). In DNA form, the CDR3 reads TGTGCCAGCAGCTCCCGGGGTATCGCCTACAATGAGCAGTTCTTC. It yields the protein CASSSRGIAYNEQFF.

J is TRBJ2-7 and V is TRBV5-8; a weak D match, TRBD1 (6 bases). Germline lookup yields CDR1 SGHTS and CDR2 YDEGEE. Trimming took off 0 bases at V and 4 bases at J, with 14 bases between the two ends. This CDR3 has 15 residues. The chain's CDR3 is CASSLDFPGVYEQYV. The CDR3 bases are TGTGCCAGCAGCTTGGACTTCCCAGGGGTATACGAGCAGTACGTC.

In this sample, this clonotype turned up a few times. J is TRBJ1-1 and V is TRBV6-2 or TRBV6-3; D is undetermined. Germline V lookup: CDR1 MNHEY, CDR2 SVGEGT. V gave up 6 bases and J gave up 5 bases, with 16 bases separating them. This CDR3 region has 14 residues. CDR3 coding DNA: TGTGCCAGCAGCGTCGGCGCGGGGAGGACTGAAGCTTTCTTT. This gives the protein CASSVGAGRTEAFF.

This clonotype has only a few counts. The V call is TRBV18, the J call TRBJ1-1; 7 bases match TRBD1. The CDR3 covers 16 residues. Germline loops: CDR1 KGHSH, CDR2 LQKENI. After removal of 4 bases from V and 0 bases from J, the junction contained 8 bases not matched to a gene. In DNA, the CDR3 is TGTGCCAGCTCACGATCGACAGGGAGAATGAACACTGAAGCTTTCTTT. Encoded protein: CASSRSTGRMNTEAFF.

The chain employs TRBV19 and TRBJ1-5; maybe TRBD1 (5 bases). Deletions cut 4 bases from V and 1 base from J, with 11 bases between. CDR1 and CDR2 from the germline V gene are LNHDA and SQIVND (reference sequence). CDR3 length equals 15 residues. This CDR3 is CASSTGTASNQPQHF. In nucleotides, the CDR3 is TGTGCCAGTAGTACCGGGACTGCGAGCAATCAGCCCCAGCATTTT.

The table lists this clonotype with a few counts. The chain uses TRBV28 and TRBJ1-5; D unresolved. Trimming left V 6 bases short and J 5 bases short, with 11 bases between. The V gene's germline CDR1 is MDHEN and CDR2 SYDVKM. The CDR3 is 13 residues long. The CDR3 here is CASSQFMDQPQHF. CDR3 sequence (DNA): TGTGCCAGCAGCCAATTCATGGATCAGCCCCAGCATTTT.

This clonotype turned up a few times. The chain couples TRBV28 to TRBJ1-5, with 7 bases identical to TRBD1. The CDR3 extends over 13 amino acids. J was trimmed by 14 bases and V by 2 bases; bases with no gene match: 9. Per germline, CDR1 MDHEN and CDR2 SYDVKM. The chain's CDR3 is CASSLREGGSEHF. CDR3 in DNA: TGTGCCAGCAGTTTACGAGAAGGGGGCTCCGAGCATTTT.

This clonotype was counted between two and nine times. The rearrangement links TRBV6-6 to TRBJ2-7, with D maybe TRBD1 (6 bases). This CDR3 spans 14 amino acids. CDR1 is MNHNY, CDR2 SVGAGI, per germline (reference sequence). With 6 bases removed from V and 7 bases from J, the gap between germline ends came to 19 bases. The CDR3 is CASSWRQVPEEQYF. CDR3 nucleotide sequence: TGTGCCAGCAGCTGGAGACAGGTGCCTGAGGAGCAGTACTTC.